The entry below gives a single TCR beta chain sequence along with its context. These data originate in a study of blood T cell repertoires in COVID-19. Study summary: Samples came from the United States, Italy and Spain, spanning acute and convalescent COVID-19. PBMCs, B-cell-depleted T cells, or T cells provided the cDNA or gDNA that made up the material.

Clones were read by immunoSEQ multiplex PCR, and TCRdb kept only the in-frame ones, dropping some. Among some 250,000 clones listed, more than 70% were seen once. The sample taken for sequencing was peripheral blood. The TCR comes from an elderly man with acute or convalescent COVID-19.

The DNA of the CDR3 is TGTGCCAGCAGCTCGATGACGGACAGACTCGGTGATACGCAGTATTTT. Residues: CASSSMTDRLGDTQYF. V gene TRBV7-6 combines with J gene TRBJ2-3; possibly TRBD1 for D (6 bases). The CDR3 extends over 16 amino acids. From germline, CDR1 is SGHVS and CDR2 FNYEAQ. V lost 4 bases, J lost 6 bases, and 20 bases lay in between. Supplemented by reference TRBV7-6 and TRBJ2-3, the full variable domain reads GAGVSQSPRYKVTKRGQDVALRCDPISGHVSLYWYRQALGQGPEFLTYFNYEAQQDKSGLPNDRFSAERPEGSISTLTIQRTEQRDSAMYRCASSSMTDRLGDTQYFGPGTRLTVL.